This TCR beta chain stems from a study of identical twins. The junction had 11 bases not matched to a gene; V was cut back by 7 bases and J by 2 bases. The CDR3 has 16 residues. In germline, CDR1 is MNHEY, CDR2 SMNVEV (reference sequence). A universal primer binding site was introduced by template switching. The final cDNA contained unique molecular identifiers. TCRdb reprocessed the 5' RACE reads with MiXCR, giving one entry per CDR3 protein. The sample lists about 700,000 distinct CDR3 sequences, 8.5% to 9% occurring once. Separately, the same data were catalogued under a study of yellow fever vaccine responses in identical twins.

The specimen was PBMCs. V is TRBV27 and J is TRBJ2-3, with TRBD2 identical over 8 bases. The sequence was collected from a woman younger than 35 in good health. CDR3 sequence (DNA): TGTGCCAGCACCCCCCTGGATAGCGGGAACACAGATACGCAGTATTTT. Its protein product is CASTPLDSGNTDTQYF.